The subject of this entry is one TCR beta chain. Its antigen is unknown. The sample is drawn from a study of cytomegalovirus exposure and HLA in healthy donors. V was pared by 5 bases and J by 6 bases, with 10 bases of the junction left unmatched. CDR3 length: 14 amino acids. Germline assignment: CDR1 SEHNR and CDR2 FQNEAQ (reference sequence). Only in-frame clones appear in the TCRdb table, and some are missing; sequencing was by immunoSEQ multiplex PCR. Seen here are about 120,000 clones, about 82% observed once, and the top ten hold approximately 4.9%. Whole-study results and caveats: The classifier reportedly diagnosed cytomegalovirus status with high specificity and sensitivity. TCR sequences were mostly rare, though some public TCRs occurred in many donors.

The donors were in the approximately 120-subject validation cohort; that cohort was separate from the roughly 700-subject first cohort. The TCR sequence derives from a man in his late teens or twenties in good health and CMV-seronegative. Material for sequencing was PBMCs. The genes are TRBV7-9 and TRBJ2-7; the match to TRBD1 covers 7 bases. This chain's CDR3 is CASSPRTGKIEQYF. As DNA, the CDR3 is TGTGCCAGCAGCCCCCGGACAGGAAAGATCGAGCAGTACTTC.